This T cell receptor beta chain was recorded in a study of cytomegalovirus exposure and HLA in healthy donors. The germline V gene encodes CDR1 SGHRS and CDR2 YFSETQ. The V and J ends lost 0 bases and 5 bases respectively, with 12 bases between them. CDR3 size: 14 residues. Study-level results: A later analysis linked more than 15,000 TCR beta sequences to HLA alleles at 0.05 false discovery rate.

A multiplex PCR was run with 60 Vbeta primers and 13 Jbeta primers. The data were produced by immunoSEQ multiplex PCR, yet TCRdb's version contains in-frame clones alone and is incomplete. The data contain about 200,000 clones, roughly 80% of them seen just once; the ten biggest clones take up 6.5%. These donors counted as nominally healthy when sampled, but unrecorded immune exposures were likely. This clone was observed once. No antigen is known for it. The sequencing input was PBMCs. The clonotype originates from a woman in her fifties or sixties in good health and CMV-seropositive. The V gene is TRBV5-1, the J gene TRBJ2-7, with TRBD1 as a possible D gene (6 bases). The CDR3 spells CASSLDETGNEQYF. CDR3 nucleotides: TGCGCCAGCAGCTTGGACGAAACAGGGAACGAGCAGTACTTC. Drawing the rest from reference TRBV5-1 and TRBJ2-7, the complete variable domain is KAGVTQTPRYLIKTRGQQVTLSCSPISGHRSVSWYQQTPGQGLQFLFEYFSETQRNKGNFPGRFSGRQFSNSRSEMNVSTLELGDSALYLCASSLDETGNEQYFGPGTRLTVT.